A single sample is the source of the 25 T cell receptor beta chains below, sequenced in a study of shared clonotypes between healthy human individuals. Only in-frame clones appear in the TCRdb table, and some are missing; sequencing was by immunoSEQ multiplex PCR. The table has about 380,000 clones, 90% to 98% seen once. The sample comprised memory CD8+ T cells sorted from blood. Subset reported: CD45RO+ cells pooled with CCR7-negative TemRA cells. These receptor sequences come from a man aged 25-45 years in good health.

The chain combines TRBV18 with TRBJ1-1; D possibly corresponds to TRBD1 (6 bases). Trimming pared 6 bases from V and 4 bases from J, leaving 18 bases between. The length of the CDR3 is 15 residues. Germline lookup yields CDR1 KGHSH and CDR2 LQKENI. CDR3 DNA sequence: TGTGCCAGCTCCGTCGTTGGGGGGGGCGGCACTGAAGCTTTCTTT. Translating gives CASSVVGGGGTEAFF.

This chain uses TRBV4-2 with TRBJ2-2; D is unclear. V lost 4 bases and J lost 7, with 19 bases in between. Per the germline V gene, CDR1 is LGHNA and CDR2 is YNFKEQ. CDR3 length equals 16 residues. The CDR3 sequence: CASSRVLVGTNGELFF. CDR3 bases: TGTGCCAGCAGCCGCGTACTGGTGGGTACTAACGGGGAGCTGTTTTTT.

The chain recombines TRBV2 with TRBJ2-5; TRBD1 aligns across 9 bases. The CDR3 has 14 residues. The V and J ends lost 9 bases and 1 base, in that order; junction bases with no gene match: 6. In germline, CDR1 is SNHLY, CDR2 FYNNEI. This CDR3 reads CARGTGRFQETQYF. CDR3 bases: TGTGCCAGAGGGACAGGGCGGTTCCAAGAGACCCAGTACTTC.

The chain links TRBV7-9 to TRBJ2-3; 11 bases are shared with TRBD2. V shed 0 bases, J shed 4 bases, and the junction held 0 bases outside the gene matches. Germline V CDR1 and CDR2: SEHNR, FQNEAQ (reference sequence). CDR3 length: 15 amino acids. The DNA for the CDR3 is TGTGCCAGCAGCTTAGCTAGCGGGAGGGCAGATACGCAGTATTTT. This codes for CASSLASGRADTQYF.

The CDR3 is CASSYREGLTDTQYF. The CDR3 DNA reads as TGTGCCAGCAGCTACCGGGAGGGCCTCACAGATACGCAGTATTTT. The chain joins TRBV7-2 to TRBJ2-3, with 8 bases lining up with TRBD2. J was trimmed by 2 bases and V by 4 bases; bases with no gene match: 5. Per germline, CDR1 SGHTA and CDR2 FQGNSA. CDR3 length: 15 amino acids.

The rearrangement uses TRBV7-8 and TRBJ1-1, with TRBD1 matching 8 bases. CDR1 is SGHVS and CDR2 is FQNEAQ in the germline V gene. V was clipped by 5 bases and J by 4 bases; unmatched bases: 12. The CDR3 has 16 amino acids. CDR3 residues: CASSVNPTTGGTEAFF. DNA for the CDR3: TGTGCCAGCAGCGTTAATCCAACTACAGGGGGCACTGAAGCTTTCTTT. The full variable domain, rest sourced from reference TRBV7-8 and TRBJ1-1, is GAGVSQSPRYKVAKRGQDVALRCDPISGHVSLFWYQQALGQGPEFLTYFQNEAQLDKSGLPSDRFFAERPEGSVSTLKIQRTQQEDSAVYLCASSVNPTTGGTEAFFGQGTRLTVV.

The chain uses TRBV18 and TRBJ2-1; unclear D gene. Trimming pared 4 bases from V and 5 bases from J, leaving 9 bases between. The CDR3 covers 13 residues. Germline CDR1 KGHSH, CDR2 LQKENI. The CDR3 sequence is CASSQRMDNEQFF. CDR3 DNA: TGTGCCAGCTCACAAAGGATGGACAATGAGCAGTTCTTC.

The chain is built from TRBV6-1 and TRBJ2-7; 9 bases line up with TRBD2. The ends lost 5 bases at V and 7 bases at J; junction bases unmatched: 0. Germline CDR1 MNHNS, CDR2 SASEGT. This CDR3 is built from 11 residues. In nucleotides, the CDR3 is TGTGCCAGCAGTCTAGCGGGAGAGCAGTACTTC. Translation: CASSLAGEQYF.

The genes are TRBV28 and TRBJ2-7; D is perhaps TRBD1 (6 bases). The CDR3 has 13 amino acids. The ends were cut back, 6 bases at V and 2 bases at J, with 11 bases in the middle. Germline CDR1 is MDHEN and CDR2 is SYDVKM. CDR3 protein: CASRTQGTYEQYF. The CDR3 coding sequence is TGTGCCAGCAGGACCCAGGGGACCTACGAGCAGTACTTC. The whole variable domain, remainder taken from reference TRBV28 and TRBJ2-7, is DVKVTQSSRYLVKRTGEKVFLECVQDMDHENMFWYRQDPGLGLRLIYFSYDVKMKEKGDIPEGYSVSREKKERFSLILESASTNQTSMYLCASRTQGTYEQYFGPGTRLTVT.

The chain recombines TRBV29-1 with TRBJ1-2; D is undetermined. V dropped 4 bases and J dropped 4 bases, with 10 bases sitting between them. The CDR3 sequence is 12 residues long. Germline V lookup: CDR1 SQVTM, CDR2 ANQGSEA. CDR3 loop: CSVGTGVYGYTF. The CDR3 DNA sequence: TGCAGCGTTGGTACCGGGGTCTATGGCTACACCTTC.

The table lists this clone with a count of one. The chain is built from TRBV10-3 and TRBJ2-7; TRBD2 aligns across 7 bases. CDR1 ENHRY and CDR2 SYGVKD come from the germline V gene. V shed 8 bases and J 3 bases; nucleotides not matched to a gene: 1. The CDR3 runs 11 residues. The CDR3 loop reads CAIGGGYEQYF. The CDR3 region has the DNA TGTGCCATCGGGGGGGGCTACGAGCAGTACTTC.

CDR3: CASSSGTRGGTQYF. The DNA for the CDR3 is TGTGCCAGCAGCTCCGGGACCCGAGGAGGGACCCAGTACTTC. J is TRBJ2-5 and V is TRBV11-2; TRBD1 or TRBD2 may be the D gene (5 bases each). The V end was cut by 4 bases, the J end by 7 bases, with 16 bases between. This CDR3 is built from 14 residues. Germline loops: CDR1 SGHAT, CDR2 FQNNGV.

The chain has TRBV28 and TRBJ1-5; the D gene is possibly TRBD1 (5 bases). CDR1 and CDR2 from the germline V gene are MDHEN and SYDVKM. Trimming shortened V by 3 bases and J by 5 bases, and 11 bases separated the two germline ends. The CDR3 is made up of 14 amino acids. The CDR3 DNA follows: TGTGCCAGCAGTTTGCCCGACAGTTATCAGCCCCAGCATTTT. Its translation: CASSLPDSYQPQHF.

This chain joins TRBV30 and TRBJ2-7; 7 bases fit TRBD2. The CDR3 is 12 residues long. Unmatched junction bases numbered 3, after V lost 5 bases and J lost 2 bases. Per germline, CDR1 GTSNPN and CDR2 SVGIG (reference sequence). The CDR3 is CAWGGVPYEQYF. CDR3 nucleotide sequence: TGTGCCTGGGGGGGGGTCCCCTACGAGCAGTACTTC. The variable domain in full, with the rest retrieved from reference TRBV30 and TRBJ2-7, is SQTIHQWPATLVQPVGSPLSLECTVEGTSNPNLYWYRQAAGRGLQLLFYSVGIGQISSEVPQNLSASRPQDRQFILSSKKLLLSDSGFYLCAWGGVPYEQYFGPGTRLTVT.

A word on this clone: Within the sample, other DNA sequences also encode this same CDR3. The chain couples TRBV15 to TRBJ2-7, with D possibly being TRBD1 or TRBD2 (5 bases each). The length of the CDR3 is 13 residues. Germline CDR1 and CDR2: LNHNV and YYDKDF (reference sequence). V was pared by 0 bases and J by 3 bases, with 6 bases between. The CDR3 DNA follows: TGTGCCACCAGCAGAGATGGGGGCTACGAGCAGTACTTC. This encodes CATSRDGGYEQYF.

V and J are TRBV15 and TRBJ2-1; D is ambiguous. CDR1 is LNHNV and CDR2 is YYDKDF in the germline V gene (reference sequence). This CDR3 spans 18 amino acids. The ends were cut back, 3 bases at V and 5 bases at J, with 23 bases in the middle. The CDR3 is CATSRFRGIGEPNNEQFF. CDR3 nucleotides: TGTGCCACCAGCAGGTTCAGAGGTATAGGCGAGCCGAACAATGAGCAGTTCTTC.

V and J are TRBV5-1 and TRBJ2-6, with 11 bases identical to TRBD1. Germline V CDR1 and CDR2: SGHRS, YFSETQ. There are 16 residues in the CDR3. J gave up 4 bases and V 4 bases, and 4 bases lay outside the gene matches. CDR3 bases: TGCGCCAGCAGCAGGGACAGGGGGGCAGGGGCCAACGTCCTGACTTTC. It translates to CASSRDRGAGANVLTF.

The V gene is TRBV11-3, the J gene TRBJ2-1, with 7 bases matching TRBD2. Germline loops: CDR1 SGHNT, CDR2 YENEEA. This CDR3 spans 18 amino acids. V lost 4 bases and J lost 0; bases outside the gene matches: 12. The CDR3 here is CASSSGGSGHGSYNEQFF. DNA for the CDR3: TGTGCCAGCAGCTCAGGCGGTAGCGGGCATGGCTCCTACAATGAGCAGTTCTTC. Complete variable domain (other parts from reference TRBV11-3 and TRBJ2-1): EAGVVQSPRYKIIEKKQPVAFWCNPISGHNTLYWYLQNLGQGPELLIRYENEEAVDDSQLPKDRFSAERLKGVDSTLKIQPAELGDSAVYLCASSSGGSGHGSYNEQFFGPGTRLTVL.

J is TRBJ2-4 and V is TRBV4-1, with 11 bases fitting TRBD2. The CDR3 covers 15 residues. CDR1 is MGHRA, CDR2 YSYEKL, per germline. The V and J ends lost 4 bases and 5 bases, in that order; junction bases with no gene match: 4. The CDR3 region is CASSPGGLAENIQYF. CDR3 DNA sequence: TGCGCCAGCAGCCCCGGGGGACTAGCGGAAAACATTCAGTACTTC.

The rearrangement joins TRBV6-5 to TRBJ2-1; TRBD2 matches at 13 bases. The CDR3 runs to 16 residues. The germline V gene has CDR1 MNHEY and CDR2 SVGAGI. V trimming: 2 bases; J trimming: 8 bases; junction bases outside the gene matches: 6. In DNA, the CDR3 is TGTGCCAGCAGTTACAGCGGGACTAGCGGGATATATGAGCAGTTCTTC. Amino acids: CASSYSGTSGIYEQFF.

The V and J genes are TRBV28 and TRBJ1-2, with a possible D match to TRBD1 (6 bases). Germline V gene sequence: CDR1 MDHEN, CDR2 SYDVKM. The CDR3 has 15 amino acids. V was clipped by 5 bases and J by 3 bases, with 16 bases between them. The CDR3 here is CASSTLHRVDYGYTF. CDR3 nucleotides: TGTGCCAGCAGTACCCTGCACAGGGTCGACTATGGCTACACCTTC.

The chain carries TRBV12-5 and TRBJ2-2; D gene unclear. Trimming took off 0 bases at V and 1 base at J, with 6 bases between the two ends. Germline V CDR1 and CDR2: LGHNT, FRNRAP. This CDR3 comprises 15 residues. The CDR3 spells CASGLVSRNTGELFF. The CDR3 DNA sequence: TGTGCTAGTGGTTTGGTATCGAGGAACACCGGGGAGCTGTTTTTT.

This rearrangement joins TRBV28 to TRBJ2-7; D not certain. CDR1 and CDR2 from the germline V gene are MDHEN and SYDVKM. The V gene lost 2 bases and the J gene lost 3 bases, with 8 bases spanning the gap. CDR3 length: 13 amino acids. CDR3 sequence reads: CASSLVTLYEQYF. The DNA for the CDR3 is TGTGCCAGCAGTTTAGTGACACTCTACGAGCAGTACTTC.

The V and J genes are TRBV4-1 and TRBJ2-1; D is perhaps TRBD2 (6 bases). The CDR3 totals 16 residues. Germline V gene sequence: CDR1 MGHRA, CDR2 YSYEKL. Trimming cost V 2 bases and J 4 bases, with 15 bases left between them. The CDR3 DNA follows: TGCGCCAGCAGCCAATGGAGCGGGTCTTTATACAATGAGCAGTTCTTC. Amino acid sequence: CASSQWSGSLYNEQFF.

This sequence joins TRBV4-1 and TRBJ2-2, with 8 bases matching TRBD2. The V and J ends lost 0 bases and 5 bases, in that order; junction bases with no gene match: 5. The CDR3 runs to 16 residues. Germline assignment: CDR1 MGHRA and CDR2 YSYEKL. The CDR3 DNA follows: TGCGCCAGCAGCCAAGATCCAGCGGGAGCGACCGGGGAGCTGTTTTTT. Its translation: CASSQDPAGATGELFF.